The clone carrying this T cell receptor (beta chain) was picked up a small number of times. Its antigen remains unidentified. This entry belongs to a study of beta chain features in type 1 diabetes. The CDR3 runs to 15 residues. V shed 3 bases, J shed 7 bases, and the junction held 9 bases outside the gene matches. Germline V CDR1 and CDR2: SGHRS, YFSETQ. Investigators reverse transcribed all isolated RNA, so they sequenced expressed TCRB transcripts. Produced via immunoSEQ multiplex PCR; TCRdb's table is partial and in-frame only. The sample holds a few hundred thousand clones, around an eighth seen once. Findings of the study overall: Within the patient group, naive, central memory and Treg TCRB repertoires appeared more similar to each other than within healthy donors. The influence of HLA type on TCRB rearrangement stayed undetermined. People with Type 1 diabetes carried modestly yet significantly shorter TCRB CDR3s in all four CD4+ subsets.

Sorting of CD4+ naive, central memory, regulatory and stem cell-like memory cells was performed via CD45RO/CCR7/CD25/CD127/CD95/CD27. This chain joins TRBV5-1 and TRBJ2-1, with TRBD2 identical over 8 bases. Sequenced sample: naive CD4+ T cells from blood. The TCR was taken from a man aged 25 to 45 with type 1 diabetes. The CDR3 here is CASSSRAGVGNEQFF. CDR3 nucleotides: TGCGCCAGCAGCTCCCGAGCGGGAGTGGGAAATGAGCAGTTCTTC.